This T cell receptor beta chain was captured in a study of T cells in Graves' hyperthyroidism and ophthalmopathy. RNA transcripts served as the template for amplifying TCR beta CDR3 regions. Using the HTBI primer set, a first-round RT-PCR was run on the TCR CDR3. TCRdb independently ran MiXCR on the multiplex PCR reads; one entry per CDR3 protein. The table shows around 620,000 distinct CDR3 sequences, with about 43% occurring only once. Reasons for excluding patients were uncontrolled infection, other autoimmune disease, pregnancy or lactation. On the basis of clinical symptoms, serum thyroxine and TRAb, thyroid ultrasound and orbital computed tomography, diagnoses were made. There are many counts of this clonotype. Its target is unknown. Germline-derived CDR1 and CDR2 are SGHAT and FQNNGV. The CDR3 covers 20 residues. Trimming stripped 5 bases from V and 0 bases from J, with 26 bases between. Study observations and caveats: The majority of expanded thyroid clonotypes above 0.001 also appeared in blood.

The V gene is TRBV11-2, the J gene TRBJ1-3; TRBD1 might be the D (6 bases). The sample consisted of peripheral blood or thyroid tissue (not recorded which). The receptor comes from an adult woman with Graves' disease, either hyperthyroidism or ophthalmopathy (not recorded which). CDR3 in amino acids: CASSTRQDRHKSPSGNTIYF. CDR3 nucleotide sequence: TGTGCCAGCAGCACCCGCCAGGACAGACACAAGAGCCCCTCTGGAAACACCATATATTTT. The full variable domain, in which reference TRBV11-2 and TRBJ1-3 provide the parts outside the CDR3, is EAGVAQSPRYKIIEKRQSVAFWCNPISGHATLYWYQQILGQGPKLLIQFQNNGVVDDSQLPKDRFSAERLKGVDSTLKIQPAKLEDSAVYLCASSTRQDRHKSPSGNTIYFGEGSWLTVV.